This TCR beta chain was captured in a study of shared clonotypes between healthy human individuals (dated by TCRdb to the early 2020s). As for the study more broadly: The cohort comprised two women and a few men aged 18 to 49 years. For each donor, three plates each were used for CD4 naive and CD4 memory, two plates were used for CD8 naive, and one plate was used for CD8 memory. Blood TCR repertoires of four to six healthy adults were deeply sequenced to estimate repertoire size and the extent of clonotype sharing between individuals. To increase sequencing depth and limit assay-specific biases, TCR repertoire library preparation and sequencing were carried out by different laboratories using diverse techniques. Per donor, leukapheresis produced somewhere between about 0.8 and 9 billion PBMCs. General study outcomes and caveats: Only blood was sampled, and tissue TCR repertoires likely differ from those in blood. Naive subsets generally had larger estimated clonotype richness than memory subsets. Rarefaction of sorted-subset datasets indicated incomplete sequencing despite the large sequencing depth. Because the study included only a small number of donors, the genetic and exposure-history diversity represented was limited. Pairwise subsampling led to the expectation that sequencing depth would affect the degree of clonotype sharing among donors. Roughly 5% of naive CD4, 3.5% of naive CD8, approximately 2.2% of memory CD4, and approximately 0.4% of memory CD8 clonotypes were shared across several donors. Compared with non-shared clonotypes, clonotypes shared by all four sorted-subset donors had higher generation probabilities.

Using the deep immunoSEQ assay, multiplex PCR amplified TCR CDR3 regions from genomic DNA. Extracted genomic DNA from each cell subset was distributed evenly across all wells of several immunoSEQ 96-well plates, and each plate was treated as a replicate. For sorted subsets, roughly 200 ng of genomic DNA, equivalent to tens of thousands of T cell genomes, went into each replicate PCR. Purified libraries were measured with a Qubit 3.0 fluorometer, size-checked on a Bioanalyzer 2100, and measured again with the KAPA Library Quantification kit. Each immunoSEQ 96-well plate was sequenced on its own single-read 150-cycle Illumina NextSeq 550 flow cell. In the source study's methods: The immunoSEQ output contained only junctional sequences without quality scores, so filtering could not match that applied to full-length reads. To assign V/J genes and CDR3, sequences were annotated against IMGT germline references using PyIR, a Python wrapper for IgBLAST v1.9. Reads were removed for weak V/J assignments (E-value above 1e-6), missing CDR3, stop codons, out-of-frame junctions, or ambiguous translated residues. A V3J clonotype was defined by an identical inferred V gene, J gene, and CDR3 amino acid sequence. Percentage overlap between repertoires was computed as shared unique clonotypes divided by the size of the smaller repertoire. Three approaches were used to assess repertoire richness: RTK rarefaction, the Chao1 estimator, and Recon v2.1 estimates of unobserved clonotypes. Generation probabilities were computed with OLGA for all TCRbeta clonotypes obtained by the gDNA method from several donors. What TCRdb holds here is the immuneACCESS table cut down to in-frame rearrangements. Part of the clones is not present; checked against another copy, under half of the missing clones reflect an unresolved V gene, and the others are unexplained. For V, J and clone size, that table is used; D and trimming come from the DNA. This sample is represented by about 700,000 clones; 92% of them were singletons. The ten top clones hold roughly 24% of the sample.

The CDR3, from cysteine to phenylalanine, totals 12 residues. CDR3 DNA only is kept here, 36 bases in frame from base 1. Deletion took 1 base off V and 6 bases off J, with a span of 4 bases between the germline ends. Reading the germline V gene gives CDR1 SGHVS and CDR2 FQNEAQ. Details on this clone: Its target antigen remains unknown. No much larger clonotype is one base removed from it; base qualities were not supplied.

CD8 naive samples were CD45RO-negative cells positively selected for CCR7, giving a CD45RA+CCR7+ population that excluded TemRA cells. The donors were healthy, HIV-negative adults with no recently reported acute infections or vaccinations. Every donor was a Caucasian adult residing in Nashville, Tennessee, USA. Blood was collected by leukapheresis, and PBMCs were isolated by Ficoll-Histopaque density gradient centrifugation and then cryopreserved in liquid nitrogen vapor phase. Purity and quantity of every magnetically sorted T cell population were checked by analytical flow cytometry. From each sorted fraction, genomic DNA was isolated and quantified by UV absorbance on a Nanodrop 2000c.

The chain is assembled from TRBV7-8 and TRBJ1-5, with no reliable assignment of the D segment. Input material: naive CD8+ T cells sorted from blood. The sample's cell subset or site label is to be understood as: CD45RA+CCR7+. This receptor was obtained from a young man in good health. In nucleotides, the sequence is TGTGCCAGCAGCTTAGGGCCTCAGCCCCAGCATTTT. This is translated as CASSLGPQPQHF.